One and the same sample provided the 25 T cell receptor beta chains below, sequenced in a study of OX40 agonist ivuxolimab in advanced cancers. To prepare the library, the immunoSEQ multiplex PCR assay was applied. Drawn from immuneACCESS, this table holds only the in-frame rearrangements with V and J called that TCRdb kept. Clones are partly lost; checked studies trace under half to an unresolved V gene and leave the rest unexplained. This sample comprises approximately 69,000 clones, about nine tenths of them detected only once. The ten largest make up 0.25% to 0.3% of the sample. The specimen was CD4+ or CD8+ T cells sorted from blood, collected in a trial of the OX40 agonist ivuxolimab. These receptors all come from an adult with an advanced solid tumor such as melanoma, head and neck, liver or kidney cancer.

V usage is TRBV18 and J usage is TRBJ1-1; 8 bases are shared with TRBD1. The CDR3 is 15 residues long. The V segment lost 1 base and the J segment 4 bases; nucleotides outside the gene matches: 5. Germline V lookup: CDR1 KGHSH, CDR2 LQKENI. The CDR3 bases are TGTGCCAGCTCACCACGGCAGGGGGCTATCACTGAAGCTTTCTTT. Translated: CASSPRQGAITEAFF.

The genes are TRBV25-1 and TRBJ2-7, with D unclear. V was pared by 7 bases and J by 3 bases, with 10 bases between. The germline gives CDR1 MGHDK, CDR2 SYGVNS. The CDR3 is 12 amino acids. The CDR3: CASNDVFYEQYF. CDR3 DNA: TGTGCCAGCAATGACGTATTCTACGAGCAGTACTTC.

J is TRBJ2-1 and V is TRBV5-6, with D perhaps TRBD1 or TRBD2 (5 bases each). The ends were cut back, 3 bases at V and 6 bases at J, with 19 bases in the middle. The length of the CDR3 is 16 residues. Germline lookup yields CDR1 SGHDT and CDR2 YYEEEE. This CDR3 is CASSSMSGPRRNEQFF. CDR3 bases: TGTGCCAGCAGCTCCATGTCGGGGCCCCGTCGCAATGAGCAGTTCTTC. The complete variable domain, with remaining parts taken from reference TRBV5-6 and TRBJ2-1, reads DAGVTQSPTHLIKTRGQQVTLRCSPKSGHDTVSWYQQALGQGPQFIFQYYEEEERQRGNFPDRFSGHQFPNYSSELNVNALLLGDSALYLCASSSMSGPRRNEQFFGPGTRLTVL.

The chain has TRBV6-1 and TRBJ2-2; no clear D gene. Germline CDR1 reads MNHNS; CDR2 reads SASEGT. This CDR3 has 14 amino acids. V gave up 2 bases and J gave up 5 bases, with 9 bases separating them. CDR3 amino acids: CASSERLATGELFF. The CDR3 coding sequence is TGTGCCAGCAGTGAAAGATTGGCAACCGGGGAGCTGTTTTTT.

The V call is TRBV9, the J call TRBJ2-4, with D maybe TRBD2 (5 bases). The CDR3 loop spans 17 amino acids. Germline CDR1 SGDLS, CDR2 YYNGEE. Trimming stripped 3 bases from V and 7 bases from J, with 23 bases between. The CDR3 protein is CASSAEPTSLSGNIQYF. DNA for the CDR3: TGTGCCAGCAGCGCCGAACCGACGTCTCTGTCGGGGAACATTCAGTACTTC. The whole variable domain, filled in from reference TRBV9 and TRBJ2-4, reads DSGVTQTPKHLITATGQRVTLRCSPRSGDLSVYWYQQSLDQGLQFLIQYYNGEERAKGNILERFSAQQFPDLHSELNLSSLELGDSALYFCASSAEPTSLSGNIQYFGAGTRLSVL.

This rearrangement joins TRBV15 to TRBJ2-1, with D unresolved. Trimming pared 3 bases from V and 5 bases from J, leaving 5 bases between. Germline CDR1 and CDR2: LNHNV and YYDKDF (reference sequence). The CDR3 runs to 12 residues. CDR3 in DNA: TGTGCCACCAGCAGTAGGAACAATGAGCAGTTCTTC. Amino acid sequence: CATSSRNNEQFF.

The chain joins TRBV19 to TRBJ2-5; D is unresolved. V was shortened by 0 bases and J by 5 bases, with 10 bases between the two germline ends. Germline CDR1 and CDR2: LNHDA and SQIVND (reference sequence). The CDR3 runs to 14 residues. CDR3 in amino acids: CASSIDPASETQYF. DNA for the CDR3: TGTGCCAGTAGTATAGATCCAGCGAGCGAGACCCAGTACTTC. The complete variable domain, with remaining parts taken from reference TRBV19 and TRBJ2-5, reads DGGITQSPKYLFRKEGQNVTLSCEQNLNHDAMYWYRQDPGQGLRLIYYSQIVNDFQKGDIAEGYSVSREKKESFPLTVTSAQKNPTAFYLCASSIDPASETQYFGPGTRLLVL.

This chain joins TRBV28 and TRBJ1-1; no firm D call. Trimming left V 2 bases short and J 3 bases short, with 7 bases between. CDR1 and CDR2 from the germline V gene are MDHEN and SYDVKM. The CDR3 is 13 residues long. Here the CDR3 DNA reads TGTGCCAGCAGTTTAAGGAGGGACACTGAAGCTTTCTTT. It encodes CASSLRRDTEAFF. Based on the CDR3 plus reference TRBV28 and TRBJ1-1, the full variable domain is DVKVTQSSRYLVKRTGEKVFLECVQDMDHENMFWYRQDPGLGLRLIYFSYDVKMKEKGDIPEGYSVSREKKERFSLILESASTNQTSMYLCASSLRRDTEAFFGQGTRLTVV.

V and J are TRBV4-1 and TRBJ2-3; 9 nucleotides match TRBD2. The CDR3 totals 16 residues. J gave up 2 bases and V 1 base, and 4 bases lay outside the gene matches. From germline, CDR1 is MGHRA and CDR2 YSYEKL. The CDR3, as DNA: TGCGCCAGCAGCCAAGCTAGCGGGGCCGCCACAGATACGCAGTATTTT. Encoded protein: CASSQASGAATDTQYF.

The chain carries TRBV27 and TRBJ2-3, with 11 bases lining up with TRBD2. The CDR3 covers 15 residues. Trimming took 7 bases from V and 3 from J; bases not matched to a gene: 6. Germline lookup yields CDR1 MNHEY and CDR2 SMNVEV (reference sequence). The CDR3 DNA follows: TGTGCCAGCACGATTGCTAGCGGGAGGACAGATACGCAGTATTTT. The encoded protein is CASTIASGRTDTQYF.

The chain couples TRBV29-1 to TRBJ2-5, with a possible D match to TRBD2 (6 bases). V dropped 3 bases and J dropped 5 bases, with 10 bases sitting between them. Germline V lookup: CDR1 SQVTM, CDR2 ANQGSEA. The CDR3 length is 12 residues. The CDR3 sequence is CSVEGGWETQYF. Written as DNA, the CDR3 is TGCAGCGTTGAGGGAGGATGGGAGACCCAGTACTTC. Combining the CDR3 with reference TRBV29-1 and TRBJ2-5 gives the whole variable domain SAVISQKPSRDICQRGTSLTIQCQVDSQVTMMFWYRQQPGQSLTLIATANQGSEATYESGFVIDKFPISRPNLTFSTLTVSNMSPEDSSIYLCSVEGGWETQYFGPGTRLLVL.

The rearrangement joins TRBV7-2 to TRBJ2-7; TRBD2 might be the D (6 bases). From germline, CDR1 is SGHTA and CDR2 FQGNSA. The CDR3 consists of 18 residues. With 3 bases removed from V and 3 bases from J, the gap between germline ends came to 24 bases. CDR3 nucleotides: TGTGCCAGCAGCTTCTCCTTCGGAAGACCGGGAGAAGGCTACGAGCAGTACTTC. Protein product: CASSFSFGRPGEGYEQYF.

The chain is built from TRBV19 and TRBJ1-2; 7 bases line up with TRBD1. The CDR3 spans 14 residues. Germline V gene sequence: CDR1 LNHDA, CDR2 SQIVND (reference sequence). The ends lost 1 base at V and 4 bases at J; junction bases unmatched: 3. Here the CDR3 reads CASSIANRGYGYTF. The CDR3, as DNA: TGTGCCAGTAGTATAGCAAACAGGGGCTATGGCTACACCTTC.

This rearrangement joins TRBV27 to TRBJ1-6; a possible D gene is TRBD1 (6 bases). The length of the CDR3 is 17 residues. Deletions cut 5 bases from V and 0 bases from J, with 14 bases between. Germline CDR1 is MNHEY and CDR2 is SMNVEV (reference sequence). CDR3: CASSLLGGSSYNSPLHF. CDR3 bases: TGTGCCAGCAGTCTCTTAGGGGGGAGCTCCTATAATTCACCCCTCCACTTT.

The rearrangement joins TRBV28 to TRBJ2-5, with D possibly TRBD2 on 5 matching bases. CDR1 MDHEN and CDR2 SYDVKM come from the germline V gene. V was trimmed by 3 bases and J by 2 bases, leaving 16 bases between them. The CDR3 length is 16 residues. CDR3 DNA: TGTGCCAGCAGTTTTGGAGGCAGGTCCCGACAAGAGACCCAGTACTTC. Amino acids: CASSFGGRSRQETQYF.

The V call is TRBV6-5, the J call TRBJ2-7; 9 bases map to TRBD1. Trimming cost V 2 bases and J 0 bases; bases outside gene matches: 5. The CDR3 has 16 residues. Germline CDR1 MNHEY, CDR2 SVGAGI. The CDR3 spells CASSYTTGGSSYEQYF. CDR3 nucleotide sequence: TGTGCCAGCAGTTACACAACAGGGGGCAGCTCCTACGAGCAGTACTTC.

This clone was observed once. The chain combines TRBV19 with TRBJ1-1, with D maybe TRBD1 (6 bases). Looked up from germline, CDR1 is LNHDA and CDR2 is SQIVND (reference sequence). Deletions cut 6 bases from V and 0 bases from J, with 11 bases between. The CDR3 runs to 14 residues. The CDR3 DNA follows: TGTGCCAGTAGCTTACAGGGCTTGAACACTGAAGCTTTCTTT. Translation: CASSLQGLNTEAFF.

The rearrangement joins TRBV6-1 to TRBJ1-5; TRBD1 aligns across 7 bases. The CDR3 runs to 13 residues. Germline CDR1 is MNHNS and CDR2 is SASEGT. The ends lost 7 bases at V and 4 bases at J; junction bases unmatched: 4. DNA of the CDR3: TGTGCCAGCACGACAGGGAGTAATCAGCCCCAGCATTTT. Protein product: CASTTGSNQPQHF.

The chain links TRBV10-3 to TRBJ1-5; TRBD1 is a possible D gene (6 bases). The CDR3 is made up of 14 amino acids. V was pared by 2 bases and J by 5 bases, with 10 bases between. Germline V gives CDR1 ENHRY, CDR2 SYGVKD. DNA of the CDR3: TGTGCCATCAGTGAGGGTGCAGGGGATCAGCCCCAGCATTTT. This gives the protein CAISEGAGDQPQHF.

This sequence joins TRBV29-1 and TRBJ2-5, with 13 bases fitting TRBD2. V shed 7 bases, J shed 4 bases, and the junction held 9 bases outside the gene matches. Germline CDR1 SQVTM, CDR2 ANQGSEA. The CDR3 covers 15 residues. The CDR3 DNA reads TGCAGCGCCGGGACTAGCGGGACCGGGGGAGAGACCCAGTACTTC. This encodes CSAGTSGTGGETQYF.

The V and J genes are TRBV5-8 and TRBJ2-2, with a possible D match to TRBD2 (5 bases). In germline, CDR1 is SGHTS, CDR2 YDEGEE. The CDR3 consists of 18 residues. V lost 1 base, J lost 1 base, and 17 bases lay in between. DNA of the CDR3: TGTGCCAGCAGCTTGCCTACTAGTTCGACATTGAACACCGGGGAGCTGTTTTTT. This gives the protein CASSLPTSSTLNTGELFF.

The CDR3 loop reads CASSRIGQQETQYF. In nucleotides, the CDR3 is TGTGCCAGCAGCCGGATCGGACAGCAAGAGACCCAGTACTTC. The V gene is TRBV5-4, the J gene TRBJ2-5, with D perhaps matching TRBD1 (6 bases). CDR3 length: 14 amino acids. The germline V gene encodes CDR1 SGHNT and CDR2 YYREEE (reference sequence). The V and J ends lost 4 bases and 2 bases respectively, with 12 bases between them.

CDR3 DNA sequence: TGTGCCAGCAGTCGTGACATAGTCGGTAATTCACCCCTCCACTTT. Protein: CASSRDIVGNSPLHF. The J gene is TRBJ1-6, the V gene TRBV7-6, with D uncertain. Germline lookup yields CDR1 SGHVS and CDR2 FNYEAQ. Trimming cost V 6 bases and J 6 bases, with 15 bases left between them. CDR3 length equals 15 residues.

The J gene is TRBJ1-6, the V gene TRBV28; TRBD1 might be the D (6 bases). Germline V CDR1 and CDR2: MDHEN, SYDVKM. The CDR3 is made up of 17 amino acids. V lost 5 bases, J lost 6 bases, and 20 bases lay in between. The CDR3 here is CASSLIFGRTANSPLHF. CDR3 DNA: TGTGCCAGCAGTCTCATCTTCGGACGGACAGCTAATTCACCCCTCCACTTT.

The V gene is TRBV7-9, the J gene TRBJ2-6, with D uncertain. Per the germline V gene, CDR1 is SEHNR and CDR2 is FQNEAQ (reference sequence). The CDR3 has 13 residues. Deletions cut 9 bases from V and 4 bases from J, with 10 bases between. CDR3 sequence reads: CASSTSGANVLTF. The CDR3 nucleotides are TGTGCCAGTTCAACGTCCGGGGCCAACGTCCTGACTTTC. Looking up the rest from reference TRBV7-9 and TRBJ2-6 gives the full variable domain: DTGVSQNPRHKITKRGQNVTFRCDPISEHNRLYWYRQTLGQGPEFLTYFQNEAQLEKSRLLSDRFSAERPKGSFSTLEIQRTEQGDSAMYLCASSTSGANVLTFGAGSRLTVL.